The rows below give T cell receptor beta chains drawn from one sample of a study of HIV-infected patients and healthy controls. TCRdb called the 5' RACE reads again in MiXCR, with one record for every CDR3 protein. This table has fewer than 8,000 distinct CDR3 sequences, under 9.5% appearing once. Material: blood, obtained during antiretroviral therapy. The receptors come from an adult with HIV infection. Both conserved end residues are part of each CDR3. The D gene is left open where the match is weak. Where a row states a size, it is once, few, many or the class of an expanded clone; other rows omit it.

TRBD1,TRBV7-8,TRBJ1-1,medium-sized,TGTGCCAGCAGCCCACCGGACAGGGTTACCAACACTGAAGCTTTCTTT,CASSPPDRVTNTEAFF
-,TRBV27,TRBJ1-5,medium-sized,TGTGCCAGCAGCTCCATTCCAGGGTTGCCTCAGCCCCAGCATTTT,CASSSIPGLPQPQHF
-,TRBV6-1,TRBJ1-1,-,TGTGCCAGCGGACGCGTGCTTGACACTGAAGCTTTCTTT,CASGRVLDTEAFF
-,TRBV10-3,TRBJ1-1,many,TGTGCCATCAGGGGGGAGGAGAACACTGAAGCTTTCTTT,CAIRGEENTEAFF
-,TRBV12-3/TRBV12-4,TRBJ1-6,medium-sized,TGTGCCAGCAGTTTAGCCGTGACAGGCAGATCACCCCTCCACTTT,CASSLAVTGRSPLHF
-,TRBV9,TRBJ2-3,many,TGTGCCAGCAGCGTAGCGCCACAAGTTCTCCCAGACACAGATACGCAGTATTTT,CASSVAPQVLPDTDTQYF
TRBD1,TRBV4-1,TRBJ1-1,many,TGCGCCAGCAGCCAAGATCGGCCGGGACAGGCCTCCGGTGAAGCTTTCTTT,CASSQDRPGQASGEAFF
-,TRBV7-3,TRBJ1-6,medium-sized,TGTGCCAGCAGCTCCGACAGATCCTCACCCCTCCACTTT,CASSSDRSSPLHF
-,TRBV6-2/TRBV6-3,TRBJ2-2,medium-sized,TGTGCCAGCAGTGACTTGGACACCGGGGAGCTGTTTTTT,CASSDLDTGELFF
TRBD1,TRBV7-7,TRBJ2-7,-,TGTGCCAGCAGCTTTAGACAGGGGCTTGACTACGAGCAGTACTTC,CASSFRQGLDYEQYF
-,TRBV13,TRBJ1-1,few,TGTGCCAGCAGCCAGGAAGACAGATTCACTGAAGCTTTCTTT,CASSQEDRFTEAFF